A single sample is the source of the 27 T cell receptor beta chains below, sequenced in a study of T cell responses to AZD1222 COVID-19 vaccine. Produced via immunoSEQ multiplex PCR; TCRdb's table is partial and in-frame only. Here the sample spans about 180,000 clones, roughly 88% being singletons. The material sequenced was peripheral blood, taken 28 days after the second AZD1222 dose. The receptor set was obtained from an adult who received the AZD1222 COVID-19 vaccine.

V usage is TRBV19 and J usage is TRBJ1-5; D is unclear. Germline V gene sequence: CDR1 LNHDA, CDR2 SQIVND (reference sequence). CDR3 size: 12 residues. Trimming stripped 6 bases from V and 5 bases from J, with 8 bases between. This CDR3 reads CASRVADQPQHF. CDR3 nucleotide sequence: TGTGCCAGTAGAGTCGCCGATCAGCCCCAGCATTTT.

The chain uses TRBV9 and TRBJ1-3; 7 bases agree with TRBD1. CDR1 is SGDLS, CDR2 YYNGEE, per germline. This CDR3 spans 18 amino acids. V was clipped by 2 bases and J by 1 base; unmatched bases: 12. The CDR3 here is CASSVTGSFALSGNTIYF. For the CDR3, the DNA is TGTGCCAGCAGCGTGACAGGGTCCTTTGCTTTATCTGGAAACACCATATATTTT.

The genes are TRBV5-5 and TRBJ1-4; tentatively, D is TRBD1 (5 bases). Trimming removed 5 bases from V and 4 bases from J, with 15 bases in between. The germline CDR1 and CDR2 sequences are SGHKS and YYEKEE (reference sequence). The CDR3 consists of 15 residues. CDR3 DNA sequence: TGTGCCAGCAGTGCCATGTCAGGGCGTAATGAAAAACTGTTTTTT. Protein: CASSAMSGRNEKLFF.

This clone was counted a single time. The chain recombines TRBV6-1 with TRBJ1-2; no reliable D call. The CDR3 consists of 14 residues. With 0 bases removed from V and 5 bases from J, the gap between germline ends came to 10 bases. Looked up from germline, CDR1 is MNHNS and CDR2 is SASEGT. CDR3 coding DNA: TGTGCCAGCAGTGAAGCGAGCGGATCTTATGGCTACACCTTC. Its translation: CASSEASGSYGYTF.

The chain recombines TRBV5-1 with TRBJ2-1; 7 positions match TRBD1. V dropped 0 bases and J dropped 0; count of bases not matched to a gene: 3. Germline V gene lookup returns CDR1 SGHRS and CDR2 YFSETQ. The CDR3 contains 16 residues. The CDR3 DNA reads as TGCGCCAGCAGCTTGGCCGGGGACAGCTCCTACAATGAGCAGTTCTTC. The encoded protein is CASSLAGDSSYNEQFF. The entire variable domain, with the rest obtained from reference TRBV5-1 and TRBJ2-1, is as follows: KAGVTQTPRYLIKTRGQQVTLSCSPISGHRSVSWYQQTPGQGLQFLFEYFSETQRNKGNFPGRFSGRQFSNSRSEMNVSTLELGDSALYLCASSLAGDSSYNEQFFGPGTRLTVL.

The rearrangement uses TRBV5-4 and TRBJ2-3; D is uncertain. In germline, CDR1 is SGHNT, CDR2 YYREEE (reference sequence). The CDR3 spans 14 residues. V was shortened by 0 bases and J by 0 bases, with 5 bases between the two germline ends. Here the CDR3 DNA reads TGTGCCAGCAGCTTGGCCTCTAGCACAGATACGCAGTATTTT. Amino acids: CASSLASSTDTQYF.

The gene calls are TRBV5-4 and TRBJ2-2; no clear D gene. The CDR3 covers 16 residues. Germline loops: CDR1 SGHNT, CDR2 YYREEE (reference sequence). Trimming pared 4 bases from V and 0 bases from J, leaving 13 bases between. In DNA form, the CDR3 reads TGTGCCAGCAGCCTCCGTTTGCACGCGAACACCGGGGAGCTGTTTTTT. This codes for CASSLRLHANTGELFF.

The chain has TRBV7-9 and TRBJ2-5, with D possibly being TRBD2 (6 bases). The CDR3 has 14 residues. V dropped 6 bases and J dropped 5 bases, with 16 bases sitting between them. Germline V gene data show CDR1 as SEHNR and CDR2 as FQNEAQ (reference sequence). CDR3 residues: CASRRDGGIETQYF. CDR3 coding DNA: TGTGCCAGCAGGAGGGACGGGGGTATTGAGACCCAGTACTTC.

Here the CDR3 reads CSVRTGSTDTQYF. CDR3 bases: TGCAGCGTGAGGACAGGGTCGACAGATACGCAGTATTTT. The chain carries TRBV29-1 and TRBJ2-3; 8 bases are a match to TRBD1. The CDR3 spans 13 residues. Losses at the gene ends were 6 bases for V and 3 bases for J; bases not matched to a gene: 5. The germline CDR1 and CDR2 sequences are SQVTM and ANQGSEA.

In this sample, this clone turned up once. The rearrangement joins TRBV4-1 to TRBJ2-1; 10 positions agree with TRBD2. Per the germline V gene, CDR1 is MGHRA and CDR2 is YSYEKL. The CDR3 is 12 amino acids. V was clipped by 3 bases and J by 11 bases; unmatched bases: 1. CDR3 nucleotide sequence: TGCGCCAGCAGCCACACTAGCGGGAAGCAGTTCTTC. It is translated as CASSHTSGKQFF.

The rearrangement links TRBV10-3 to TRBJ1-2; possible D gene TRBD1, 5 bases. CDR1 ENHRY and CDR2 SYGVKD come from the germline V gene. The CDR3 has 13 residues. Trimming took off 3 bases at V and 7 bases at J, with 12 bases between the two ends. This CDR3 is CAISDGQGVGYTF. CDR3 nucleotide sequence: TGTGCCATCAGTGATGGGCAGGGTGTTGGCTACACCTTC.

The chain joins TRBV7-3 to TRBJ1-3, with D unresolved. Trimming cost V 2 bases and J 11 bases, with 7 bases left between them. CDR1 and CDR2 (germline): SGHTA, FQGTGA. This CDR3 has 11 residues. The CDR3 region is CASSLREPIYF. The CDR3 DNA sequence: TGTGCCAGCAGCTTACGGGAGCCCATATATTTT.

This CDR3 is CASSYYETSYNEQFF. In DNA, the CDR3 is TGTGCCAGCAGCTACTATGAGACAAGCTACAATGAGCAGTTCTTC. The gene calls are TRBV7-9 and TRBJ2-1; unclear D gene. The CDR3 runs to 15 residues. The germline CDR1 and CDR2 sequences are SEHNR and FQNEAQ (reference sequence). The V end was cut by 4 bases, the J end by 3 bases, with 13 bases between. Together with reference TRBV7-9 and TRBJ2-1, the CDR3 gives the full variable domain: DTGVSQNPRHKITKRGQNVTFRCDPISEHNRLYWYRQTLGQGPEFLTYFQNEAQLEKSRLLSDRFSAERPKGSFSTLEIQRTEQGDSAMYLCASSYYETSYNEQFFGPGTRLTVL.

V is TRBV7-9 and J is TRBJ2-1; D unclear. Germline V gene data show CDR1 as SEHNR and CDR2 as FQNEAQ (reference sequence). The CDR3 has 16 amino acids. V lost 1 base to trimming and J lost 0 bases, with 10 bases between them. For the CDR3, the DNA is TGTGCCAGCAGCTTAGTGAGCCAGAGCTCCTACAATGAGCAGTTCTTC. Amino acid sequence: CASSLVSQSSYNEQFF.

The gene calls are TRBV20-1 and TRBJ2-5; no clear D. The CDR3 runs to 14 residues. CDR1 DFQATT and CDR2 SNEGSKA come from the germline V gene (reference sequence). The V end lost 3 bases, the J end lost 9 bases, and 20 bases lay between the germline ends. The CDR3 DNA is TGCAGTGCTAGTAGGAATTCGCGCGATGCGGCCCAGTACTTC. It translates to CSASRNSRDAAQYF.

V and J are TRBV19 and TRBJ1-2; 8 bases agree with TRBD1. The CDR3 runs 14 residues. Germline V gene lookup returns CDR1 LNHDA and CDR2 SQIVND (reference sequence). After removal of 4 bases from V and 4 bases from J, the junction contained 5 bases not matched to a gene. The CDR3 DNA reads as TGTGCCAGTAGTACAGGGGGCGCGCCCTATGGCTACACCTTC. It encodes CASSTGGAPYGYTF.

CDR3 region: CASSLDGVAPGYTF. In DNA, the CDR3 is TGTGCCAGCAGCCTGGACGGAGTTGCCCCTGGCTACACCTTC. The chain has TRBV7-2 and TRBJ1-2; D unresolved. Germline CDR1 is SGHTA and CDR2 is FQGNSA. Trimming took off 5 bases at V and 7 bases at J, with 17 bases between the two ends. The CDR3 sequence is 14 residues long.

With regard to this clone: This same CDR3 is encoded by further DNA sequences in the sample. The rearrangement uses TRBV7-2 and TRBJ2-1, with D possibly called TRBD1 or TRBD2 (6 bases each). V gave up 0 bases and J gave up 4 bases, with 10 bases separating them. Germline loops: CDR1 SGHTA, CDR2 FQGNSA. This CDR3 contains 15 residues. The CDR3: CASSLAGGPYNEQFF. The CDR3 coding sequence is TGTGCCAGCAGCTTAGCGGGGGGCCCATACAATGAGCAGTTCTTC.

This chain uses TRBV12-3 or TRBV12-4 with TRBJ1-1; D remains unclear. The germline V and J ends were trimmed by 2 bases and 5 bases, with 6 bases remaining between them. This CDR3 region has 12 residues. The CDR3 here is CASSLRRTEAFF. Written as DNA, the CDR3 is TGTGCCAGCAGTTTAAGGCGGACTGAAGCTTTCTTT.

This clone was seen a few times. The V and J genes are TRBV6-5 and TRBJ1-2; D is unresolved. The CDR3 consists of 14 residues. CDR1 and CDR2 from the germline V gene are MNHEY and SVGAGI. Trimming cost V 5 bases and J 4 bases, with 14 bases left between them. CDR3 loop: CASSPDGGSYGYTF. CDR3 nucleotides: TGTGCCAGCAGTCCAGACGGCGGTAGCTATGGCTACACCTTC.

V and J are TRBV13 and TRBJ1-6, with 7 bases matching TRBD1. The junction had 3 bases not matched to a gene; V was cut back by 0 bases and J by 4 bases. The CDR3 runs 16 residues. Germline V lookup: CDR1 PRHDT, CDR2 FYEKMQ (reference sequence). CDR3 DNA sequence: TGTGCCAGCAGCTTAGGCGCAGGGGGTTATAATTCACCCCTCCACTTT. Translation gives CASSLGAGGYNSPLHF. Combining the CDR3 with reference TRBV13 and TRBJ1-6 gives the whole variable domain AAGVIQSPRHLIKEKRETATLKCYPIPRHDTVYWYQQGPGQDPQFLISFYEKMQSDKGSIPDRFSAQQFSDYHSELNMSSLELGDSALYFCASSLGAGGYNSPLHFGNGTRLTVT.

The J gene is TRBJ2-5, the V gene TRBV21-1; TRBD2, as called in the table, went unchecked against the DNA. TRBV21-1 is recorded as a pseudogene. CDR3 length: 16 amino acids. CDR3 nucleotide sequence: TGTGCCAGCAGCAAATGTAGTAGCGGGGGGGAAAAGACCCAGTACTTC. This translates into CASSKCSSGGEKTQYF.

The J gene is TRBJ1-1, the V gene TRBV28; D unclear. V was cut by 5 bases and J by 4 bases, with 5 bases left in between. The germline gives CDR1 MDHEN, CDR2 SYDVKM. CDR3 length: 11 amino acids. The CDR3 DNA sequence: TGTGCCAGCAGTACACCCACTGAAGCTTTCTTT. Protein: CASSTPTEAFF.

This chain connects TRBV14 to TRBJ2-2; D not certain. CDR3 length: 14 amino acids. Germline CDR1 is SGHDN and CDR2 is FVKESK. V was shortened by 0 bases and J by 6 bases, with 8 bases between the two germline ends. The chain's CDR3 is CASSQELGSGELFF. In nucleotides, the CDR3 is TGTGCCAGCAGCCAAGAATTGGGGTCCGGGGAGCTGTTTTTT.

The V and J genes are TRBV3-1 (or the pseudogene TRBV3-2) and TRBJ2-5; perhaps TRBD1 as D (5 bases). This CDR3 has 14 residues. Germline lookup yields CDR1 LGHDT and CDR2 YNNKEL (reference sequence). V shed 1 base and J shed 4 bases, with 10 bases lying between them. CDR3 region: CASSQVWGPETQYF. The DNA of the CDR3 is TGTGCCAGCAGCCAAGTCTGGGGCCCAGAGACCCAGTACTTC.

The gene calls are TRBV28 and TRBJ1-3; D possibly corresponds to TRBD1 (5 bases). V was shortened by 3 bases and J by 2 bases, with 8 bases between the two germline ends. The CDR3 has 14 residues. Germline V gene data show CDR1 as MDHEN and CDR2 as SYDVKM. CDR3 in DNA: TGTGCCAGCAGTTTTGGGACGACTGGAAACACCATATATTTT. Its translation: CASSFGTTGNTIYF.

The V and J genes are TRBV20-1 and TRBJ2-7; D is unresolved. The germline V and J ends were trimmed by 3 bases and 4 bases, with 10 bases remaining between them. This CDR3 is 12 amino acids long. Germline CDR1 is DFQATT and CDR2 is SNEGSKA (reference sequence). CDR3 region: CSASSRLYEQYF. The CDR3 DNA follows: TGCAGTGCTAGTTCTCGTCTTTACGAGCAGTACTTC.